The text below deals with one T cell receptor beta chain. The sample comes from a study of blood T cell repertoires in COVID-19. Study background: COVID-19 samples from acute and convalescent phases originated in the United States, Italy and Spain.

Sequenced by immunoSEQ multiplex PCR; TCRdb stores in-frame clones only, minus some. The table has around 220,000 clones, roughly 87% seen once. With V trimmed by 0 bases and J by 3 bases, 5 bases remained unmatched. CDR1 is KGHSH, CDR2 LQKENI, per germline. This CDR3 is 16 amino acids long. Sequenced material: peripheral blood. This TCR was recovered from a man aged 35-49 years with active or convalescent COVID-19. The chain combines TRBV18 with TRBJ1-3; 7 bases align to TRBD1. The CDR3 is CASSPPTGALGNTIYF. CDR3 coding DNA: TGTGCCAGCTCACCACCAACAGGGGCGCTTGGAAACACCATATATTTT.